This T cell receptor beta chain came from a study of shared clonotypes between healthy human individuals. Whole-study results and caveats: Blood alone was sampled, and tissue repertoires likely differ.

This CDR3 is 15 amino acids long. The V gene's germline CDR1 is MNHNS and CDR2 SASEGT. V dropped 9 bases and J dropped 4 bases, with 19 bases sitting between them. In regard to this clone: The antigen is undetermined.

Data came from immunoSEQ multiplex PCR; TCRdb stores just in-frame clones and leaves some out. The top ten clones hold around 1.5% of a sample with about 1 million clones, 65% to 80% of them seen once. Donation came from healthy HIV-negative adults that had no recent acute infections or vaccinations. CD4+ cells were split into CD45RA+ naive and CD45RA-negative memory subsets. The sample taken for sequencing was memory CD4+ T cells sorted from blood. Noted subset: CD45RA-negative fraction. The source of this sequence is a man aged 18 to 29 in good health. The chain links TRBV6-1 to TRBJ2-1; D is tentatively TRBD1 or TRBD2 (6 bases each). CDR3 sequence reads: CASQGGGGQYNEQFF. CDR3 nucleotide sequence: TGTGCCAGTCAGGGAGGAGGGGGGCAATACAATGAGCAGTTCTTC.